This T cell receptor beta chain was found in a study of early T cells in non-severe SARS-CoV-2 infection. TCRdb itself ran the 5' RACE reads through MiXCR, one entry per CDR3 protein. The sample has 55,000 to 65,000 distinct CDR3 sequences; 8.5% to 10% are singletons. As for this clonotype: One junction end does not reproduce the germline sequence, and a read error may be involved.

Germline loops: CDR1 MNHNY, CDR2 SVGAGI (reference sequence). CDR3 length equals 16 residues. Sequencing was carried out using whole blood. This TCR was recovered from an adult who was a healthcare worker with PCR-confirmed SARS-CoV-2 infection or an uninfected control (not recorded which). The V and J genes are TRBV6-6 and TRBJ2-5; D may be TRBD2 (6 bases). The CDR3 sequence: CASSYPTGGASGTENF. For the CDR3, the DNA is TGTGCCAGCAGTTACCCAACCGGCGGGGCTTCCGGGACGGAGAACTTC.